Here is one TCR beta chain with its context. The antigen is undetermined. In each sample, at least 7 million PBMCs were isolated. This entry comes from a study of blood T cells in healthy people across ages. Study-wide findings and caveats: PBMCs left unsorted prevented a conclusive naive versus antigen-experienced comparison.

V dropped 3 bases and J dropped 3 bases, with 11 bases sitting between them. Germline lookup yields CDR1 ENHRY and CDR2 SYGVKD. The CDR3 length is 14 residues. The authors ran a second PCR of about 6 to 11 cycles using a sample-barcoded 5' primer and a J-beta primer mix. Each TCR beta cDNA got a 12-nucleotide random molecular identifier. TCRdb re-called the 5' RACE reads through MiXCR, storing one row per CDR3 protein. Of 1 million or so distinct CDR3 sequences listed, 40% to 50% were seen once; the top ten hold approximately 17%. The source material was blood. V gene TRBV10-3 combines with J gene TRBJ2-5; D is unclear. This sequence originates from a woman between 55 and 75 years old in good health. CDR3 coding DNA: TGTGCCATCAGTGAAAGGCAAATAAAAGAGACCCAGTACTTC. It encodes CAISERQIKETQYF.